This T cell receptor beta chain was identified in a study of cytomegalovirus exposure and HLA in healthy donors. Looking at the study overall: From donors who were HLA-typed, an early data release held about 85 million unique TCRs.

Whole-study findings and limits: The authors considered a cluster of highly shared sequence variants likely to be a sequencing artifact. Across donors, presence/absence analyses took sequencing depth to be roughly uniform. A later analysis, which compared TCR beta chains of equal frequency, found the HLA-associated ones more clonally expanded.

Germline V lookup: CDR1 MGHRA, CDR2 YSYEKL. The CDR3 runs to 14 residues. Trimming took off 4 bases at V and 4 bases at J, with 14 bases between the two ends. The primer mix had 60 Vbeta and 13 Jbeta primers. TCRdb's copy holds only in-frame clones and misses some; the assay was immunoSEQ multiplex PCR. Of about 150,000 clones in the sample, roughly 70% were seen once. On this clone: Its antigen is currently unknown.

This clonotype was sampled from a man aged 25 to 40 in good health and CMV-seronegative. The rearrangement uses TRBV4-1 and TRBJ2-7; possibly TRBD1 for D (5 bases). The source material was PBMCs. CDR3 nucleotide sequence: TGCGCCAGCAGCCTCAGGCAGGGTTCATACGAGCAGTACTTC. It translates to CASSLRQGSYEQYF.